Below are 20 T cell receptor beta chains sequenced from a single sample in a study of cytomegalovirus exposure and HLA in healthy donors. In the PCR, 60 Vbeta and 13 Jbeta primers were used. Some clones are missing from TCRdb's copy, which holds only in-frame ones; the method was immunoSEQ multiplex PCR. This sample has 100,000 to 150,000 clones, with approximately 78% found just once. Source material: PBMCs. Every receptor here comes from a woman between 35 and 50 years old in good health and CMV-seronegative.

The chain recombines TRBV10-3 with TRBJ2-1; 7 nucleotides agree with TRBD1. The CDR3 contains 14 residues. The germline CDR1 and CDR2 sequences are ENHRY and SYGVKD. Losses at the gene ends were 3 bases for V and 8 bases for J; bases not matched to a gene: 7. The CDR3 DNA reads TGTGCCATCAGTGATTCCACAGGGGATCATGAGCAGTTCTTC. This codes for CAISDSTGDHEQFF.

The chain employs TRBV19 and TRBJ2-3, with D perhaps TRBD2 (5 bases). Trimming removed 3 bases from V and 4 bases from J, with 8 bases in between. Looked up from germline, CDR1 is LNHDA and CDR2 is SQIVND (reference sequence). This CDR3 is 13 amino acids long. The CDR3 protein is CASSMRAADTQYF. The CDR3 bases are TGTGCCAGTAGTATGAGGGCGGCAGATACGCAGTATTTT.

The CDR3 coding sequence is TGCGCCAGCAGCTTGGATTCCGGACAGGGGAAGGAGTACTTC. Protein product: CASSLDSGQGKEYF. The chain carries TRBV5-1 and TRBJ2-7; the match to TRBD1 covers 9 bases. This CDR3 region has 14 residues. CDR1 and CDR2 (germline): SGHRS, YFSETQ. V lost 0 bases and J lost 11; bases outside the gene matches: 9. Using reference TRBV5-1 and TRBJ2-7 for the parts outside the CDR3, the full variable domain is KAGVTQTPRYLIKTRGQQVTLSCSPISGHRSVSWYQQTPGQGLQFLFEYFSETQRNKGNFPGRFSGRQFSNSRSEMNVSTLELGDSALYLCASSLDSGQGKEYFGPGTRLTVT.

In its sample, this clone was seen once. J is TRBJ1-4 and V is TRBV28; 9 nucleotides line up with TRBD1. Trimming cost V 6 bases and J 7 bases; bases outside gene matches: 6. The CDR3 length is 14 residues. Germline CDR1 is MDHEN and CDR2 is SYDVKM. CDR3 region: CASSTGGSIEKLFF. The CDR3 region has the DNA TGTGCCAGCAGCACAGGGGGCTCAATTGAAAAACTGTTTTTT.

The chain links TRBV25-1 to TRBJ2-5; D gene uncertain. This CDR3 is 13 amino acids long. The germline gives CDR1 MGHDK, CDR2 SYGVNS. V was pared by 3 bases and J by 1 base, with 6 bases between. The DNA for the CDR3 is TGTGCCAGCAGTGACTACCCCCAAGAGACCCAGTACTTC. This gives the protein CASSDYPQETQYF.

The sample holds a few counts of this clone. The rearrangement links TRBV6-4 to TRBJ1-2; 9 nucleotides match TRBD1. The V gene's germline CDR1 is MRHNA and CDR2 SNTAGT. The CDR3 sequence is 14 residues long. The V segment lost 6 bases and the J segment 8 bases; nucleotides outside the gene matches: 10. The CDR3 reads CASSPTGQGSGYTF. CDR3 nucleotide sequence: TGTGCCAGCAGCCCGACGGGACAGGGTTCCGGCTACACCTTC.

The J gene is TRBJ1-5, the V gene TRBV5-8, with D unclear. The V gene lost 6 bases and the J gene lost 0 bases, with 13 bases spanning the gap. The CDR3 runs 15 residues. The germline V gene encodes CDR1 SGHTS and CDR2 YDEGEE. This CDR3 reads CASILVRNSNQPQHF. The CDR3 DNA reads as TGTGCCAGCATCCTAGTGAGAAATAGCAATCAGCCCCAGCATTTT.

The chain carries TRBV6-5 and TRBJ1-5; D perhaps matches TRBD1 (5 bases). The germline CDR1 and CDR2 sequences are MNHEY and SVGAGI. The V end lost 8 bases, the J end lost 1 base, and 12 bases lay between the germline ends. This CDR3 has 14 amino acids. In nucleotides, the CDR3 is TGTGCCAGCTCCCAGGGAGGGAGCAATCAGCCCCAGCATTTT. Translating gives CASSQGGSNQPQHF.

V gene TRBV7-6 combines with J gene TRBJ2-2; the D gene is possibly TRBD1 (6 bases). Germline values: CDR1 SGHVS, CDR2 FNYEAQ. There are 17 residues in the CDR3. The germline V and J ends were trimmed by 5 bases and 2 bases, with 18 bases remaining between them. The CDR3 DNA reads TGTGCCAGCAGCCAAGGTGTCGGGACACAAAACACCGGGGAGCTGTTTTTT. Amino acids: CASSQGVGTQNTGELFF. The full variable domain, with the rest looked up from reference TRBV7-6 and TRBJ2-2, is GAGVSQSPRYKVTKRGQDVALRCDPISGHVSLYWYRQALGQGPEFLTYFNYEAQQDKSGLPNDRFSAERPEGSISTLTIQRTEQRDSAMYRCASSQGVGTQNTGELFFGEGSRLTVL.

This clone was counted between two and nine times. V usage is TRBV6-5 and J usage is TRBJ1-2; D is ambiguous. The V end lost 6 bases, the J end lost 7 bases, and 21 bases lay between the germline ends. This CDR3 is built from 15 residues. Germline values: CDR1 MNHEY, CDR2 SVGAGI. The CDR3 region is CASRAQNGILGGYTF. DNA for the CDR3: TGTGCCAGCAGGGCCCAAAACGGGATTCTCGGTGGCTACACCTTC.

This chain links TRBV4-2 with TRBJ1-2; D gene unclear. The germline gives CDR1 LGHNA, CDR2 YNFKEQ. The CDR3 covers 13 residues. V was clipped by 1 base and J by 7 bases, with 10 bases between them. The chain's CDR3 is CASSQATVRGYTF. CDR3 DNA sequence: TGTGCCAGCAGCCAAGCCACAGTGCGTGGCTACACCTTC.

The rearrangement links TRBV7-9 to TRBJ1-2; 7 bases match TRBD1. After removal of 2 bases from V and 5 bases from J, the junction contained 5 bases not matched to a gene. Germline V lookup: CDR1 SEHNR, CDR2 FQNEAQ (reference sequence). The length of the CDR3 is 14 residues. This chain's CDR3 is CASSLRAGGYGYTF. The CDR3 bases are TGTGCCAGCAGCTTAAGGGCAGGGGGGTATGGCTACACCTTC.

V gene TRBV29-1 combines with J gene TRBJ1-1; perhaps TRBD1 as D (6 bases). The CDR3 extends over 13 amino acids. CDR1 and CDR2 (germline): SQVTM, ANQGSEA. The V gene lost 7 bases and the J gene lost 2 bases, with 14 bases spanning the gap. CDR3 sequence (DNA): TGCAGCGCAAAAGGACAGTACAACACTGAAGCTTTCTTT. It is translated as CSAKGQYNTEAFF.

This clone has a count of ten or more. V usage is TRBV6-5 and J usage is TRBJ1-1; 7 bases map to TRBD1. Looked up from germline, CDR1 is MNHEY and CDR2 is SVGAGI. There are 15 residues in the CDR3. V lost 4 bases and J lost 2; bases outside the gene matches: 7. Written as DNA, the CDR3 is TGTGCCAGCAGTTCCTGGGACAGATTAAACACTGAAGCTTTCTTT. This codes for CASSSWDRLNTEAFF.

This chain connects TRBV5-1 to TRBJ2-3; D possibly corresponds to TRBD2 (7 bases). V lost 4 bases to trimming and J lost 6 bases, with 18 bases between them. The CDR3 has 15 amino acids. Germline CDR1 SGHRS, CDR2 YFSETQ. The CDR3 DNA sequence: TGCGCCAGCAGCCTCTTTGGGGGGGGCTCGGATACGCAGTATTTT. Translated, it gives CASSLFGGGSDTQYF.

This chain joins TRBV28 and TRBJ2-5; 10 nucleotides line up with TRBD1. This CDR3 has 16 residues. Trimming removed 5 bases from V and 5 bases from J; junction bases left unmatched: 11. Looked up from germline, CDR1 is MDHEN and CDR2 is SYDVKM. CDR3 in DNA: TGTGCCAGCAGTCACCGGGACAGGGGAGAGTGGGAGACCCAGTACTTC. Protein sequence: CASSHRDRGEWETQYF.

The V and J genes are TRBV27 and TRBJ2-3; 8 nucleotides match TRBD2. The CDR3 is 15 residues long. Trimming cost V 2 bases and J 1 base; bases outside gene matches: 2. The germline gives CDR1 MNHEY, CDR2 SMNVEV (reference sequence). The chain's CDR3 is CASSLALAGTDTQYF. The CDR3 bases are TGTGCCAGCAGTTTAGCACTAGCGGGCACAGATACGCAGTATTTT.

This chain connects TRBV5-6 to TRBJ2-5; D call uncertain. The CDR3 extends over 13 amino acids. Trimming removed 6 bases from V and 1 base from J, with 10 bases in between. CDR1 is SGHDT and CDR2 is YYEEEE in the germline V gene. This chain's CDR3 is CASTLSLQETQYF. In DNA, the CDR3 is TGTGCCAGCACCCTCTCCCTCCAAGAGACCCAGTACTTC. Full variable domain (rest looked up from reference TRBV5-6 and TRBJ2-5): DAGVTQSPTHLIKTRGQQVTLRCSPKSGHDTVSWYQQALGQGPQFIFQYYEEEERQRGNFPDRFSGHQFPNYSSELNVNALLLGDSALYLCASTLSLQETQYFGPGTRLLVL.

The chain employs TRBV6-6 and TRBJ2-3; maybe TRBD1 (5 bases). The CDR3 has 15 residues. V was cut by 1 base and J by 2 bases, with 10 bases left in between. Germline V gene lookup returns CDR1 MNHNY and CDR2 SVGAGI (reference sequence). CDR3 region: CASSYYRPSTDTQYF. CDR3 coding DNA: TGTGCCAGCAGTTACTACAGGCCGTCCACAGATACGCAGTATTTT.

CDR3 DNA sequence: TGTGCCAGCAGTTTTGCCCCGACAGCTGAAAAACTGTTTTTT. This translates into CASSFAPTAEKLFF. V gene TRBV28 combines with J gene TRBJ1-4; a possible D gene is TRBD1 (5 bases). Germline CDR1 MDHEN, CDR2 SYDVKM. V was clipped by 3 bases and J by 7 bases, with 12 bases between them. This CDR3 comprises 14 residues. Looking up the rest from reference TRBV28 and TRBJ1-4 gives the full variable domain: DVKVTQSSRYLVKRTGEKVFLECVQDMDHENMFWYRQDPGLGLRLIYFSYDVKMKEKGDIPEGYSVSREKKERFSLILESASTNQTSMYLCASSFAPTAEKLFFGSGTQLSVL.